This entry describes one T cell receptor beta chain. Germline V gene lookup returns CDR1 MNHEY and CDR2 SVGAGI. The V segment lost 0 bases and the J segment 3 bases; nucleotides outside the gene matches: 7. The CDR3 loop spans 16 amino acids. The record originates from a study of blood T cell repertoires in COVID-19. Study context: From the United States, Italy and Spain came samples of acute and convalescent COVID-19. T cells, B-cell-depleted T cells, or PBMCs supplied cDNA or gDNA.

Per the original methods: Estimates of nucleated cell counts were drawn from the amplification of reference gene primers. Measured with immunoSEQ multiplex PCR; TCRdb has only the in-frame clones, and not every one. From that table come the V and J calls and clone size; the DNA was used to work out D and trimming. The repertoire consists of some 96,000 clones, with roughly 83% occurring once and the leading ten covering 10% to 12%. The chain joins TRBV6-5 to TRBJ2-7, with 8 bases identical to TRBD1. The TCR originated in a human donor in a cohort sampled during active COVID-19. The sample taken for sequencing was peripheral blood. The CDR3 loop reads CASSYSSGTGYYEQYF. Here the CDR3 DNA reads TGTGCCAGCAGTTACTCAAGTGGGACAGGATACTACGAGCAGTACTTC.